The 31 T cell receptor beta chains below come from one sample, sequenced in a study of immune characteristics of hereditary and idiopathic chronic pancreatitis. Profiling relied on immunoSEQ multiplex PCR, and the TCRdb table lists in-frame clones only, not all of them. This sample has about 14,000 clones; 70% to 75% occur once, and the top ten carry 13% to 15%. Chronic pancreatitis tissue was collected during total pancreatectomy with islet autotransplantation. Sequenced input: pancreas tissue with hereditary chronic pancreatitis. The source is a human donor with chronic pancreatitis.

The chain recombines TRBV10-3 with TRBJ2-3, with D unclear. V was cut by 8 bases and J by 3 bases, with 6 bases left in between. Germline V gives CDR1 ENHRY, CDR2 SYGVKD. The CDR3 is 11 amino acids. DNA for the CDR3: TGTGCCATCGGAACGACAGATACGCAGTATTTT. The encoded protein is CAIGTTDTQYF.

The rearrangement links TRBV5-5 to TRBJ2-7; 10 positions agree with TRBD2. Germline trimming cut 4 bases from V and 1 base from J; bases unmatched to any gene: 8. Germline CDR1 SGHKS, CDR2 YYEKEE (reference sequence). The length of the CDR3 is 16 residues. The CDR3 protein is CASSPSGSQHSYEQYF. CDR3 DNA: TGTGCCAGCAGCCCTAGCGGGAGCCAACATTCCTACGAGCAGTACTTC.

The V and J genes are TRBV6-1 and TRBJ2-5, with 7 bases matching TRBD2. Germline V lookup: CDR1 MNHNS, CDR2 SASEGT. V shed 1 base, J shed 2 bases, and the junction held 4 bases outside the gene matches. This CDR3 has 15 residues. The DNA of the CDR3 is TGTGCCAGCAGTGAAGGAGCGGGGACTCAAGAGACCCAGTACTTC. This gives the protein CASSEGAGTQETQYF.

This chain joins TRBV30 and TRBJ2-7, with no clear D. The ends were cut back, 3 bases at V and 4 bases at J, with 16 bases in the middle. The CDR3 loop spans 14 amino acids. The V gene's germline CDR1 is GTSNPN and CDR2 SVGIG (reference sequence). The chain's CDR3 is CAWRVVGAKYEQYF. The CDR3 DNA reads as TGTGCCTGGAGGGTTGTCGGAGCGAAGTACGAGCAGTACTTC.

The CDR3 region is CSVEDRLARQTDTQYF. The DNA for the CDR3 is TGCAGCGTTGAAGATAGGCTAGCCCGTCAGACAGATACGCAGTATTTT. The chain links TRBV29-1 to TRBJ2-3, with D possibly TRBD2 on 5 matching bases. Germline V gene lookup returns CDR1 SQVTM and CDR2 ANQGSEA. This CDR3 is built from 16 residues. V was trimmed by 0 bases and J by 3 bases, leaving 16 bases between them.

This clone was counted a single time. This rearrangement joins TRBV5-1 to TRBJ1-3, with D perhaps TRBD1 (5 bases). The V gene lost 4 bases and the J gene lost 0 bases, with 14 bases spanning the gap. This CDR3 comprises 16 residues. Germline V lookup: CDR1 SGHRS, CDR2 YFSETQ. The CDR3 DNA reads as TGCGCCAGCAGCCCTTGGACACTTAACTCTGGAAACACCATATATTTT. Translation gives CASSPWTLNSGNTIYF.

This clone was detected only a few times. V and J are TRBV9 and TRBJ2-5; D ambiguous. Between the trimmed V and J ends, which lost 0 bases and 5 bases, there was a span of 8 bases. The germline gives CDR1 SGDLS, CDR2 YYNGEE. CDR3 length equals 13 residues. As DNA, the CDR3 is TGTGCCAGCAGCGTAGCTACGACGGAGACCCAGTACTTC. It is translated as CASSVATTETQYF.

This chain joins TRBV5-1 and TRBJ2-3; TRBD1 agrees at 8 bases. With V trimmed by 4 bases and J by 11 bases, 9 bases remained unmatched. The germline CDR1 and CDR2 sequences are SGHRS and YFSETQ. The CDR3 extends over 13 amino acids. Here the CDR3 DNA reads TGCGCCAGCAGCGGAATCGGGACAGGCGAGCAGTATTTT. Protein: CASSGIGTGEQYF. The entire variable domain, with the rest obtained from reference TRBV5-1 and TRBJ2-3, is as follows: KAGVTQTPRYLIKTRGQQVTLSCSPISGHRSVSWYQQTPGQGLQFLFEYFSETQRNKGNFPGRFSGRQFSNSRSEMNVSTLELGDSALYLCASSGIGTGEQYFGPGTRLTVL.

The chain uses TRBV29-1 and TRBJ1-1; D is undetermined. The V and J ends lost 1 base and 11 bases respectively, with 17 bases between them. The CDR3 sequence is 13 residues long. Germline V gives CDR1 SQVTM, CDR2 ANQGSEA. The CDR3 is CSVEVQPRAEAFF. The DNA of the CDR3 is TGCAGCGTTGAAGTTCAGCCCAGAGCGGAGGCTTTCTTT.

V is TRBV12-3 or TRBV12-4 and J is TRBJ2-7, with a tentative D call TRBD2 (5 bases). The CDR3 runs to 12 residues. Trimming left V 5 bases short and J 6 bases short, with 11 bases between. CDR3 amino acids: CASSTGLFEQYF. DNA of the CDR3: TGTGCCAGCAGTACTGGACTCTTCGAGCAGTACTTC.

The genes are TRBV28 and TRBJ2-2, with 14 nucleotides matching TRBD2. This CDR3 has 19 amino acids. V trimming: 0 bases; J trimming: 0 bases; junction bases outside the gene matches: 3. Germline values: CDR1 MDHEN, CDR2 SYDVKM. The CDR3 coding sequence is TGTGCCAGCAGTTTATGGACTAGCGGGAGGGCCTCGAACACCGGGGAGCTGTTTTTT. Protein sequence: CASSLWTSGRASNTGELFF. The complete variable domain, with remaining parts taken from reference TRBV28 and TRBJ2-2, reads DVKVTQSSRYLVKRTGEKVFLECVQDMDHENMFWYRQDPGLGLRLIYFSYDVKMKEKGDIPEGYSVSREKKERFSLILESASTNQTSMYLCASSLWTSGRASNTGELFFGEGSRLTVL.

This chain uses TRBV27 with TRBJ1-2; D perhaps matches TRBD1 (6 bases). The CDR3 has 15 residues. The germline V gene has CDR1 MNHEY and CDR2 SMNVEV (reference sequence). Trimming shortened V by 5 bases and J by 1 base, and 14 bases separated the two germline ends. In DNA, the CDR3 is TGTGCCAGCAGTAAAACAGGGTCTGTTAACTATGGCTACACCTTC. It yields the protein CASSKTGSVNYGYTF.

This clone was detected only a few times. This rearrangement joins TRBV12-3 or TRBV12-4 to TRBJ2-7; D call uncertain. The germline V and J ends were trimmed by 6 bases and 2 bases, with 8 bases remaining between them. This CDR3 contains 12 residues. The DNA for the CDR3 is TGTGCCAGCAGCTACGGACCCTACGAGCAGTACTTC. Translation: CASSYGPYEQYF.

The rearrangement joins TRBV25-1 to TRBJ2-7; the D is unclear. V dropped 4 bases and J dropped 2 bases, with 12 bases sitting between them. Germline lookup yields CDR1 MGHDK and CDR2 SYGVNS. This CDR3 region has 14 residues. The CDR3 is CASSAYLVPYEQYF. Written as DNA, the CDR3 is TGTGCCAGCAGTGCCTATCTGGTACCCTACGAGCAGTACTTC.

This chain links TRBV5-8 with TRBJ2-1, with a weak D call TRBD2 (6 bases). V was pared by 0 bases and J by 5 bases, with 12 bases between. Germline CDR1 and CDR2: SGHTS and YDEGEE. CDR3 size: 15 residues. The CDR3 bases are TGTGCCAGCAGCTTGGGACTAGGAGAAGACAATGAGCAGTTCTTC. Protein product: CASSLGLGEDNEQFF.

The rearrangement links TRBV28 to TRBJ1-2; D unresolved. The CDR3 contains 14 residues. V was cut by 7 bases and J by 4 bases, with 16 bases left in between. Germline CDR1 MDHEN, CDR2 SYDVKM. The CDR3 DNA reads as TGTGCCAGCACAATCCTATCGGGGTCCTATGGCTACACCTTC. It translates to CASTILSGSYGYTF.

The chain joins TRBV7-8 to TRBJ2-1, with D maybe TRBD2 (5 bases). The germline CDR1 and CDR2 sequences are SGHVS and FQNEAQ. V lost 0 bases, J lost 7 bases, and 10 bases lay in between. The CDR3 totals 14 residues. Here the CDR3 reads CASSLAGAVNEQFF. The CDR3 bases are TGTGCCAGCAGCTTAGCGGGAGCGGTAAATGAGCAGTTCTTC.

This clone was seen only once. This chain's CDR3 is CASAGGSYEQYF. As DNA, the CDR3 is TGTGCCAGCGCGGGAGGGTCCTACGAGCAGTACTTC. This chain joins TRBV12-3 or TRBV12-4 and TRBJ2-7; 9 nucleotides align to TRBD2. Unmatched junction bases numbered 0, after V lost 8 bases and J lost 1 base. This CDR3 has 12 residues.

This chain uses TRBV6-5 with TRBJ2-3; D is unclear. CDR1 and CDR2 (germline): MNHEY, SVGAGI. The CDR3 is 12 residues long. Trimming cost V 5 bases and J 7 bases, with 10 bases left between them. The CDR3 DNA follows: TGTGCCAGCAGTCCCTCCATCCATACGCAGTATTTT. Translation gives CASSPSIHTQYF.

The V call is TRBV12-3 or TRBV12-4, the J call TRBJ2-3, with D unclear. This CDR3 comprises 13 residues. Trimming removed 2 bases at V and 1 base at J, with 4 bases between. CDR3 DNA sequence: TGTGCCAGCAGTTTAAAGGGCACAGATACGCAGTATTTT. It specifies CASSLKGTDTQYF.

In this sample, this clone turned up a few times. The chain links TRBV2 to TRBJ2-5; 8 bases fit TRBD2. Germline CDR1 SNHLY, CDR2 FYNNEI. The CDR3 loop spans 12 amino acids. The junction had 7 bases not matched to a gene; V was cut back by 6 bases and J by 10 bases. CDR3 sequence: CASSAGTRGQYF. Written as DNA, the CDR3 is TGTGCCAGCAGCGCAGGGACTAGGGGCCAGTACTTC.

This chain connects TRBV6-5 to TRBJ2-7; D uncertain. Trimming shortened V by 8 bases and J by 6 bases, and 11 bases separated the two germline ends. CDR3 size: 11 residues. CDR1 and CDR2 (germline): MNHEY, SVGAGI. The CDR3 is CASGYLSEQYF. The CDR3 DNA reads TGTGCCAGCGGGTACTTAAGCGAGCAGTACTTC.

This sequence joins TRBV24-1 and TRBJ1-1, with D possibly TRBD1 on 5 matching bases. Trimming took off 3 bases at V and 4 bases at J, with 11 bases between the two ends. The CDR3 consists of 14 residues. Germline CDR1 reads KGHDR; CDR2 reads SFDVKD. The CDR3 sequence is CATSDAQGLTEAFF. The CDR3, as DNA: TGTGCCACCAGTGATGCCCAGGGTCTCACTGAAGCTTTCTTT.

The rearrangement links TRBV6-1 to TRBJ1-1; unclear D gene. V was cut by 2 bases and J by 5 bases, with 12 bases left in between. Germline V CDR1 and CDR2: MNHNS, SASEGT. There are 14 residues in the CDR3. This CDR3 reads CASSERLGYTEAFF. In nucleotides, the CDR3 is TGTGCCAGCAGTGAAAGGTTAGGGTATACTGAAGCTTTCTTT.

This clone has just a few counts. The chain joins TRBV9 to TRBJ2-1; D gene uncertain. The CDR3 contains 13 residues. The germline V gene has CDR1 SGDLS and CDR2 YYNGEE. Trimming took off 0 bases at V and 9 bases at J, with 10 bases between the two ends. Here the CDR3 reads CASSVDLNREQFF. CDR3 DNA sequence: TGTGCCAGCAGCGTAGATCTCAATCGTGAGCAGTTCTTC.

The rearrangement joins TRBV28 to TRBJ1-2; unclear D gene. V lost 7 bases and J 4 bases, leaving 10 bases between the germline ends. The V gene's germline CDR1 is MDHEN and CDR2 SYDVKM. The CDR3 length is 12 residues. The CDR3, as DNA: TGTGCCAGCAAAAAGATGAGCTATGGCTACACCTTC. It specifies CASKKMSYGYTF.

The J gene is TRBJ2-1, the V gene TRBV7-2; 9 bases match TRBD2. V was pared by 1 base and J by 7 bases, with 5 bases of the junction left unmatched. Germline CDR1 is SGHTA and CDR2 is FQGNSA. The CDR3 sequence is 15 residues long. The CDR3 loop is CASSLVAGEQNEQFF. DNA of the CDR3: TGTGCCAGCAGCTTAGTAGCGGGAGAGCAAAATGAGCAGTTCTTC.

The CDR3 DNA sequence: TGCGCCAGCAGCTTCAGGGAGGCCGGGGAGCTGTTTTTT. It is translated as CASSFREAGELFF. The chain uses TRBV5-1 and TRBJ2-2; TRBD2 might be the D (6 bases). Trimming removed 2 bases at V and 6 bases at J, with 8 bases between. CDR1 is SGHRS and CDR2 is YFSETQ in the germline V gene. This CDR3 region has 13 residues.

This sequence joins TRBV15 and TRBJ1-1; D gene unclear. This CDR3 is built from 15 residues. Per germline, CDR1 LNHNV and CDR2 YYDKDF (reference sequence). Deletions cut 4 bases from V and 0 bases from J, with 12 bases between. CDR3 region: CATSMPGTMNTEAFF. In DNA, the CDR3 is TGTGCCACCAGCATGCCGGGAACTATGAACACTGAAGCTTTCTTT.

J is TRBJ2-3 and V is TRBV5-6, with D tentatively TRBD2 (6 bases). Germline loops: CDR1 SGHDT, CDR2 YYEEEE. CDR3 length: 16 amino acids. With 1 base removed from V and 1 base from J, the gap between germline ends came to 13 bases. The CDR3 DNA sequence: TGTGCCAGCAGCTTGAGGGGCAGGGAGGGCACAGATACGCAGTATTTT. Its protein is CASSLRGREGTDTQYF. Looking up the rest from reference TRBV5-6 and TRBJ2-3 gives the full variable domain: DAGVTQSPTHLIKTRGQQVTLRCSPKSGHDTVSWYQQALGQGPQFIFQYYEEEERQRGNFPDRFSGHQFPNYSSELNVNALLLGDSALYLCASSLRGREGTDTQYFGPGTRLTVL.

This chain links TRBV4-1 with TRBJ1-3; D is undetermined. CDR1 MGHRA and CDR2 YSYEKL come from the germline V gene. The germline V and J ends were trimmed by 1 base and 0 bases, with 13 bases remaining between them. The CDR3 is 17 residues long. The CDR3 region has the DNA TGCGCCAGCAGCCAAGCCCTGACACCTACCTCTGGAAACACCATATATTTT. Translated, it gives CASSQALTPTSGNTIYF.